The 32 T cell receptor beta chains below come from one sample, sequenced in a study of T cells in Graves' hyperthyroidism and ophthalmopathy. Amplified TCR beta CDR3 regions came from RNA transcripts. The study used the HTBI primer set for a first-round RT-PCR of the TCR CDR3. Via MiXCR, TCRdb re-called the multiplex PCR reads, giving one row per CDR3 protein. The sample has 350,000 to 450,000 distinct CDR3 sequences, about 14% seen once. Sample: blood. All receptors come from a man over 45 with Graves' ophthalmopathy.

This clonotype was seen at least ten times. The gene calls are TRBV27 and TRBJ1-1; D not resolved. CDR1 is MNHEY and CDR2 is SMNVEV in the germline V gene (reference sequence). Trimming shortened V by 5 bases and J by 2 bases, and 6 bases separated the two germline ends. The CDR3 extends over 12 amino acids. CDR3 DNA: TGTGCCAGCAGTGGCCGTAACACTGAAGCTTTCTTT. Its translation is CASSGRNTEAFF.

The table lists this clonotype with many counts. The CDR3 DNA follows: TGCAGTGCTAGAGATGGTGCCGGGAGCAATGAGCAGTTCTTC. It specifies CSARDGAGSNEQFF. The V call is TRBV20-1, the J call TRBJ2-1, with D perhaps TRBD2 (6 bases). The V gene's germline CDR1 is DFQATT and CDR2 SNEGSKA (reference sequence). There are 14 residues in the CDR3. V was cut by 0 bases and J by 6 bases, with 12 bases left in between.

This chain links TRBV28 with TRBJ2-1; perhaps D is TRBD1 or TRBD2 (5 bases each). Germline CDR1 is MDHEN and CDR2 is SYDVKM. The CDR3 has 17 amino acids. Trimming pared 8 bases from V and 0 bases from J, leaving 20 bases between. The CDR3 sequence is CASSGTPGLSSYNEQFF. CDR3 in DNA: TGTGCCAGCTCCGGGACCCCCGGATTAAGCTCCTACAATGAGCAGTTCTTC. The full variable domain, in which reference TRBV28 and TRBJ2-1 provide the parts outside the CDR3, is DVKVTQSSRYLVKRTGEKVFLECVQDMDHENMFWYRQDPGLGLRLIYFSYDVKMKEKGDIPEGYSVSREKKERFSLILESASTNQTSMYLCASSGTPGLSSYNEQFFGPGTRLTVL.

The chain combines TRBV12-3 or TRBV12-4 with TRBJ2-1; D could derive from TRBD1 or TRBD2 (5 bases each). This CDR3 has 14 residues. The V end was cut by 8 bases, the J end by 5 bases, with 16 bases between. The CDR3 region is CASFPRDGNNEQFF. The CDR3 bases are TGTGCCAGCTTCCCCCGGGACGGCAACAATGAGCAGTTCTTC.

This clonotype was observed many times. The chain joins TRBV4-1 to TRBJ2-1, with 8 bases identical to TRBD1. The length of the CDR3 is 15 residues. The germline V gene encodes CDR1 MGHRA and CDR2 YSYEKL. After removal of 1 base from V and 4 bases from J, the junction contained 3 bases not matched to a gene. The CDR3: CASSQGTGSYNEQFF. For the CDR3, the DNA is TGCGCCAGCAGCCAAGGGACAGGGAGTTACAATGAGCAGTTCTTC.

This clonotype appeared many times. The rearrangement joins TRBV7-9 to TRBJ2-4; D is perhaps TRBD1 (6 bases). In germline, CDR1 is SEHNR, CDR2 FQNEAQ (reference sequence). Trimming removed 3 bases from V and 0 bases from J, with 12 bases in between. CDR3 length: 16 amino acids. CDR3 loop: CASSFAGATAKNIQYF. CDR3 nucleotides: TGTGCCAGCAGCTTCGCAGGGGCAACAGCCAAAAACATTCAGTACTTC.

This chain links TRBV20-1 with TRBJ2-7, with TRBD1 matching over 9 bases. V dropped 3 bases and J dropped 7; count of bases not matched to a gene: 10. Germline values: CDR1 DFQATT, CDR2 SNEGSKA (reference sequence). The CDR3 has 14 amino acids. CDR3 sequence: CSASGYRGQREQYF. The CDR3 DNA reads TGCAGTGCTAGCGGGTACAGGGGGCAGCGGGAGCAGTACTTC.

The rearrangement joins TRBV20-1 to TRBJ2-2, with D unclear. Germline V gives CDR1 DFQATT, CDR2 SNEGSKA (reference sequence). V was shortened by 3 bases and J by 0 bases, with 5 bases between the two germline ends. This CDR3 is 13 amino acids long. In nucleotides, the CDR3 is TGCAGTGCTAGGTTGACGAACACCGGGGAGCTGTTTTTT. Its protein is CSARLTNTGELFF.

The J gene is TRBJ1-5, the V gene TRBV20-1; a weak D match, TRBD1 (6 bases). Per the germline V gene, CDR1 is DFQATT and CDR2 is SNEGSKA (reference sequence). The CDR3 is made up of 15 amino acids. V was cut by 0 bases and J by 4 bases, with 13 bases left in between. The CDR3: CSARDRDRRNQPQHF. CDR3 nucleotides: TGCAGTGCTAGAGATAGAGACAGGCGTAATCAGCCCCAGCATTTT.

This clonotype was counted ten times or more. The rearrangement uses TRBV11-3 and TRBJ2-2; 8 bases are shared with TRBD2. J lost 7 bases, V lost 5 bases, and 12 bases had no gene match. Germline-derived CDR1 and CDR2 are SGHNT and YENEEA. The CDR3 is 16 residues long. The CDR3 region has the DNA TGTGCCAGCAGCCTGCCGGGACTAGAGGTCGGCGGGGAGCTGTTTTTT. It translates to CASSLPGLEVGGELFF.

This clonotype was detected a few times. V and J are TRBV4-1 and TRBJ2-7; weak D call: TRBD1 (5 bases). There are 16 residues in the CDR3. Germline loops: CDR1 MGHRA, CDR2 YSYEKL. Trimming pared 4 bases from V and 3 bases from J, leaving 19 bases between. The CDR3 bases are TGCGCCAGCAGCCCCCGGCAGGGCCGGAGCCTCTACGAGCAGTACTTC. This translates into CASSPRQGRSLYEQYF.

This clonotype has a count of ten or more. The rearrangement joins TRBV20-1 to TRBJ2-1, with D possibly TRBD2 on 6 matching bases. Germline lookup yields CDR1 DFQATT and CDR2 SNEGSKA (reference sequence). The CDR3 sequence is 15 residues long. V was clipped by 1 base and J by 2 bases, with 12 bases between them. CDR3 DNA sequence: TGCAGTGCTAGAGGCACGGGAGAGACCTACAATGAGCAGTTCTTC. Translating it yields CSARGTGETYNEQFF.

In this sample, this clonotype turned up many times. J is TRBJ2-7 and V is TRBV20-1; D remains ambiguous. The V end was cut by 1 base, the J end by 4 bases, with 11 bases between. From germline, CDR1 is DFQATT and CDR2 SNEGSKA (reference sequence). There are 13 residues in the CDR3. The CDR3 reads CSARVPGRYEQYF. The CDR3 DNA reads TGCAGTGCTAGAGTTCCAGGAAGATACGAGCAGTACTTC.

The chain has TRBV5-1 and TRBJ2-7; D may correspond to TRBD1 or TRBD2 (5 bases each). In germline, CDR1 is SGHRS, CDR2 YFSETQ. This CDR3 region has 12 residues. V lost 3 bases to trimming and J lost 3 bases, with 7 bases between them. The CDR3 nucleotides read TGCGCCAGCAGCTGGGACCTCTACGAGCAGTACTTC. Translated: CASSWDLYEQYF.

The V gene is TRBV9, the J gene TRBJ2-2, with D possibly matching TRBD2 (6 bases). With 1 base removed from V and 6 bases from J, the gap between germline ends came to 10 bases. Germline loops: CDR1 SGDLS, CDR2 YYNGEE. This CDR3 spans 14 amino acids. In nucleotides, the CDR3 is TGTGCCAGCAGCGTACGACTAGTCCCCGGGGAGCTGTTTTTT. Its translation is CASSVRLVPGELFF.

CDR3 bases: TGTGCCTGGAGTACACCGGGAGGTGAGCAGTTCTTC. Encoded protein: CAWSTPGGEQFF. The rearrangement joins TRBV30 to TRBJ2-1; TRBD2 aligns across 7 bases. The V segment lost 2 bases and the J segment 9 bases; nucleotides outside the gene matches: 4. Germline values: CDR1 GTSNPN, CDR2 SVGIG (reference sequence). The CDR3 runs to 12 residues.

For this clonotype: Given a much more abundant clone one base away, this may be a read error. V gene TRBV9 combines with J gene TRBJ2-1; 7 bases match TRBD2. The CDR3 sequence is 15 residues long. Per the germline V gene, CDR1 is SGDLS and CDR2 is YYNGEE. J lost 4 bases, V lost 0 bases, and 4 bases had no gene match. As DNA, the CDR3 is TGTGCCAGCAGCGTAGGAGGCGGGAGATACAATGAGCAGTTCTTC. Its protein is CASSVGGGRYNEQFF.

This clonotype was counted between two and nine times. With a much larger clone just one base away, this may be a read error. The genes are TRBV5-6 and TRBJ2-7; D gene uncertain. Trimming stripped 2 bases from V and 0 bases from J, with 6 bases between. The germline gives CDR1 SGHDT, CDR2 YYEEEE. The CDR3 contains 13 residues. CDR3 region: CASSFRNSYEQYF. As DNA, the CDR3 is TGTGCCAGCAGCTTTAGGAACTCCTACGAGCAGTACTTC. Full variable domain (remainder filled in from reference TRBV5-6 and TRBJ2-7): DAGVTQSPTHLIKTRGQQVTLRCSPKSGHDTVSWYQQALGQGPQFIFQYYEEEERQRGNFPDRFSGHQFPNYSSELNVNALLLGDSALYLCASSFRNSYEQYFGPGTRLTVT.

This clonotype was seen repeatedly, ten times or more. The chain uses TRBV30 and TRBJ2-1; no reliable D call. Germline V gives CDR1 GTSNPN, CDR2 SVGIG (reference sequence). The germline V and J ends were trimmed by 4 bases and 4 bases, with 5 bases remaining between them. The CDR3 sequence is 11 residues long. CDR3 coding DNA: TGTGCCTGGATGTTTTACAATGAGCAGTTCTTC. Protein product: CAWMFYNEQFF. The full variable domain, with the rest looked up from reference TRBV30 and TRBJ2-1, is SQTIHQWPATLVQPVGSPLSLECTVEGTSNPNLYWYRQAAGRGLQLLFYSVGIGQISSEVPQNLSASRPQDRQFILSSKKLLLSDSGFYLCAWMFYNEQFFGPGTRLTVL.

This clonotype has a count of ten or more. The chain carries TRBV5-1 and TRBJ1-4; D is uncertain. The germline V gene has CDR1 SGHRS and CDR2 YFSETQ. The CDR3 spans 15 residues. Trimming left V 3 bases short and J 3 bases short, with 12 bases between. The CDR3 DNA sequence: TGCGCCAGCAGCTACGGACGTTTGGCTAATGAAAAACTGTTTTTT. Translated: CASSYGRLANEKLFF.

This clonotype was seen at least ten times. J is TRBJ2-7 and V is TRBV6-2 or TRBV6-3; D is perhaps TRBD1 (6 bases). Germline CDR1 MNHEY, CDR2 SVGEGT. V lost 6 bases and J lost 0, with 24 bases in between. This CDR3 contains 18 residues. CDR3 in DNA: TGTGCCAGCAGCCCTACTCTCGACAGGACCTACTCCTCCTACGAGCAGTACTTC. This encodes CASSPTLDRTYSSYEQYF.

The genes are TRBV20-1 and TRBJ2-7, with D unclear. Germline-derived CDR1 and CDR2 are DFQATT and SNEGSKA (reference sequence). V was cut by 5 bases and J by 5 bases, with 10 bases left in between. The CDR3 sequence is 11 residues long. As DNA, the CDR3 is TGCAGTGCTGGAAAAGGAAACGAGCAGTACTTC. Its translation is CSAGKGNEQYF.

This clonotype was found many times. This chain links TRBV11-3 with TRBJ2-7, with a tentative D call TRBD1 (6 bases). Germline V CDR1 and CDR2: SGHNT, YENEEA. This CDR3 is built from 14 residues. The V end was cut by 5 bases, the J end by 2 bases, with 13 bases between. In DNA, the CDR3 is TGTGCCAGCAGCCCGGGACAAAAACCCTACGAGCAGTACTTC. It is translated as CASSPGQKPYEQYF.

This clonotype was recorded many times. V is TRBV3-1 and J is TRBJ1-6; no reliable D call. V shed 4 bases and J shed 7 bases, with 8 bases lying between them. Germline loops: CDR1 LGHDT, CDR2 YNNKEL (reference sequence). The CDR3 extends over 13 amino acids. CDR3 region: CASSPEDNSPLHF. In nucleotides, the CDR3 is TGTGCCAGCAGCCCGGAGGACAATTCACCCCTCCACTTT.

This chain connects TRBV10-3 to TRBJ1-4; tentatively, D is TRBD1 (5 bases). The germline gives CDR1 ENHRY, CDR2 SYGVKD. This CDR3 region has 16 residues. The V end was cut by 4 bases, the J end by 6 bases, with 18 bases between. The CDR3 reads CAISGGAATRDEKLFF. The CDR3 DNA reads TGTGCCATCAGTGGAGGGGCGGCTACTAGGGATGAAAAACTGTTTTTT.

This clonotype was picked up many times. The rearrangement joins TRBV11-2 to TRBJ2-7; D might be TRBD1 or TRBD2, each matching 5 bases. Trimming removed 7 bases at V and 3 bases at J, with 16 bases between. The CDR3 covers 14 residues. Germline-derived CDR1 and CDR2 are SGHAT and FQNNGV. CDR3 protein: CASNPPGRNYEQYF. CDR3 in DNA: TGTGCCAGCAACCCACCGGGACGGAACTACGAGCAGTACTTC.

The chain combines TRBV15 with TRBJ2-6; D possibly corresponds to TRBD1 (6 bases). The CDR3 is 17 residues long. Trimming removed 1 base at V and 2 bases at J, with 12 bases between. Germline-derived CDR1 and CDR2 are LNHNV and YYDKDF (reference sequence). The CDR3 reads CATSRGLQGPGANVLTF. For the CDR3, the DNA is TGTGCCACCAGCAGAGGTTTACAGGGCCCTGGGGCCAACGTCCTGACTTTC.

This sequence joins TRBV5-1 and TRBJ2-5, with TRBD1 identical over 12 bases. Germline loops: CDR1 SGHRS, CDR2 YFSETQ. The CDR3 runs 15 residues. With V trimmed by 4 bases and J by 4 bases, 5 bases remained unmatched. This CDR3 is CASSPGQGAPETQYF. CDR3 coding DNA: TGCGCCAGCAGCCCGGGACAGGGGGCCCCAGAGACCCAGTACTTC.

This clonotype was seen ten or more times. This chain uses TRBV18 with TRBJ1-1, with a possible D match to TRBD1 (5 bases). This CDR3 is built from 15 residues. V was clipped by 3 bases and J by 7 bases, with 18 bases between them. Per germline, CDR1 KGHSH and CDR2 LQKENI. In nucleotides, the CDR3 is TGTGCCAGCTCACCTTACCTCGAACAGGAGGATGAAGCTTTCTTT. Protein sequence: CASSPYLEQEDEAFF.

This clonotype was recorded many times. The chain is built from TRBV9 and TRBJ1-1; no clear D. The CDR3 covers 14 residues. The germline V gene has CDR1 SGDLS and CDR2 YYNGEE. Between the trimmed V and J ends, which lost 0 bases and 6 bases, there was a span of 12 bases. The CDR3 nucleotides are TGTGCCAGCAGCGTAGTTGATGGCGGCGCTGAAGCTTTCTTT. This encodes CASSVVDGGAEAFF.

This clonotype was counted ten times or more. CDR3 bases: TGCAGTGCTGACGGACCTACCACCGGGGAGCTGTTTTTT. Its protein is CSADGPTTGELFF. The chain is built from TRBV20-1 and TRBJ2-2, with D unresolved. Per the germline V gene, CDR1 is DFQATT and CDR2 is SNEGSKA (reference sequence). The CDR3 consists of 13 residues. The V end was cut by 5 bases, the J end by 4 bases, with 11 bases between.

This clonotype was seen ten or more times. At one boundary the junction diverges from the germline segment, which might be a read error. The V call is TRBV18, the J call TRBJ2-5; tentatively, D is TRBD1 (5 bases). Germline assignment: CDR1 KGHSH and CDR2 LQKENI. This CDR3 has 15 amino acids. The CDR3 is CASAPQGFGQETQYF. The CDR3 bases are TGTGCCAGCGCACCCCAGGGTTTTGGGCAAGAGACCCAGTACTTC.